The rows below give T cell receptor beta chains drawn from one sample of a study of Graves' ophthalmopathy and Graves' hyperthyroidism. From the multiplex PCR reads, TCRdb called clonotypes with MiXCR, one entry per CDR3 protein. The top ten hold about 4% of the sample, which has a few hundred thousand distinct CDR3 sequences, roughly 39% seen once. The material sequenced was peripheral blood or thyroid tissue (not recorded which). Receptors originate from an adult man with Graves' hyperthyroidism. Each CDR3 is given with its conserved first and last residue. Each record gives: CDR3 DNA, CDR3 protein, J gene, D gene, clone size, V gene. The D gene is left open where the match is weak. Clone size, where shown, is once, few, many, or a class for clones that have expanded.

cdr3_nt: TGTGCCAGCACACCTACCCGGACAGGGCATAATGAAAAACTGTTTTTT
cdr3_aa: CASTPTRTGHNEKLFF
j_call: TRBJ1-4
d_call: TRBD1
clone_size: once
v_call: TRBV7-8

cdr3_nt: TGTGCCAGCAGTTACGTCTTCGGAGAGACCCAGTACTTC
cdr3_aa: CASSYVFGETQYF
j_call: TRBJ2-5
d_call: .
clone_size: many
v_call: TRBV6-5

cdr3_nt: TGTGCCAGCAGTGAGGGGACAGACTACGAGCAGTACTTC
cdr3_aa: CASSEGTDYEQYF
j_call: TRBJ2-7
d_call: TRBD1
clone_size: many
v_call: TRBV2

cdr3_nt: TGCAGCGTTGCTGGACTAGCGGGATCCGCAGATACGCAGTATTTT
cdr3_aa: CSVAGLAGSADTQYF
j_call: TRBJ2-3
d_call: TRBD2
clone_size: .
v_call: TRBV29-1

cdr3_nt: TGTGCCAGCAGCTCCCGACAGGGGTCAAGGCAAGAGACCCAGTACTTC
cdr3_aa: CASSSRQGSRQETQYF
j_call: TRBJ2-5
d_call: TRBD1
clone_size: many
v_call: TRBV7-9

cdr3_nt: TGTGCCAGCACCCCGGACAGGTACGAGCAGTACTTC
cdr3_aa: CASTPDRYEQYF
j_call: TRBJ2-7
d_call: TRBD1
clone_size: many
v_call: TRBV6-5

cdr3_nt: TGCAGCGGGAAAGAGATCGGCACCGGGGAGCTGTTTTTT
cdr3_aa: CSGKEIGTGELFF
j_call: TRBJ2-2
d_call: .
clone_size: many
v_call: TRBV29-1

cdr3_nt: TGTGCCTGGAGTACCACAGGGGCTAATTCACCCCTCCACTTT
cdr3_aa: CAWSTTGANSPLHF
j_call: TRBJ1-6
d_call: TRBD1
clone_size: few
v_call: TRBV30

cdr3_nt: TGTGCCAGCAGGGGGAATCTAGCGGGAGGGAACACCGGGGAGCTGTTTTTT
cdr3_aa: CASRGNLAGGNTGELFF
j_call: TRBJ2-2
d_call: TRBD2
clone_size: many
v_call: TRBV12-3/TRBV12-4

cdr3_nt: TGTGCCAGCAAGGGACAGGGGCCCTACGAGCAGTACTTC
cdr3_aa: CASKGQGPYEQYF
j_call: TRBJ2-7
d_call: TRBD1
clone_size: many
v_call: TRBV5-5

cdr3_nt: TGTGCCAGCTCACCACAAGGGAGGAGGTCCTATAATTCACCCCTCCACTTT
cdr3_aa: CASSPQGRRSYNSPLHF
j_call: TRBJ1-6
d_call: .
clone_size: .
v_call: TRBV7-2

cdr3_nt: TGTGCCAGCAGCTTAGTCCTACTGGGGAGCTCCTACAATGAGCAGTTCTTC
cdr3_aa: CASSLVLLGSSYNEQFF
j_call: TRBJ2-1
d_call: .
clone_size: .
v_call: TRBV7-2

cdr3_nt: TGTGCCAGCAGTTTTCGGCTTACTGGAAACACCATATATTTT
cdr3_aa: CASSFRLTGNTIYF
j_call: TRBJ1-3
d_call: .
clone_size: many
v_call: TRBV12-3/TRBV12-4

cdr3_nt: TGCGCCACCCGGGACAGGGTCTACGAGCAGTACTTC
cdr3_aa: CATRDRVYEQYF
j_call: TRBJ2-7
d_call: TRBD1
clone_size: .
v_call: TRBV10-2

cdr3_nt: TGTGCCAGCAGCTTCACAGGGAATTCACCCCTCCACTTT
cdr3_aa: CASSFTGNSPLHF
j_call: TRBJ1-6
d_call: .
clone_size: many
v_call: TRBV5-8

cdr3_nt: TGTGCCAGTAGTATAGCGGGGATAACCTACAATGAGCAGTACTTC
cdr3_aa: CASSIAGITYNEQYF
j_call: TRBJ2-7
d_call: .
clone_size: .
v_call: TRBV19

cdr3_nt: TGTGCCAGCACCGATCGTTACGGATCCTACGAGCAGTACTTC
cdr3_aa: CASTDRYGSYEQYF
j_call: TRBJ2-7
d_call: .
clone_size: many
v_call: TRBV25-1

cdr3_nt: TGCAGTGCTGCTAGCGTAGGGCGCTCCTACAATGAGCAGTTCTTC
cdr3_aa: CSAASVGRSYNEQFF
j_call: TRBJ2-1
d_call: .
clone_size: once
v_call: TRBV20-1

cdr3_nt: TGCAGCGTGGGAACAGGGGGTAAAACCGGGGAGCTGTTTTTT
cdr3_aa: CSVGTGGKTGELFF
j_call: TRBJ2-2
d_call: TRBD1
clone_size: many
v_call: TRBV29-1

cdr3_nt: TGTGCCTTCAAGCGAAAGGGGGAGAACACTGAAGCTTTCTTT
cdr3_aa: CAFKRKGENTEAFF
j_call: TRBJ1-1
d_call: .
clone_size: many
v_call: TRBV9

cdr3_nt: TGCAGCGTTGGGGTACAGGGGAAAAATCAGCCCCAGCATTTT
cdr3_aa: CSVGVQGKNQPQHF
j_call: TRBJ1-5
d_call: TRBD1
clone_size: many
v_call: TRBV29-1

cdr3_nt: TGCGCCAGCAGCCACAGGTCAGGGTTTTACGAGCAGTACTTC
cdr3_aa: CASSHRSGFYEQYF
j_call: TRBJ2-7
d_call: .
clone_size: .
v_call: TRBV4-1

cdr3_nt: TGTGCCAGCAAGGGGGGCGGGAGTGGAGCAGATACGCAGTATTTT
cdr3_aa: CASKGGGSGADTQYF
j_call: TRBJ2-3
d_call: .
clone_size: .
v_call: TRBV5-4

cdr3_nt: TGTGCCAGCACTAGTCAGGGAAACAATCAGCCCCAGCATTTT
cdr3_aa: CASTSQGNNQPQHF
j_call: TRBJ1-5
d_call: .
clone_size: .
v_call: TRBV28

cdr3_nt: TGCAGTGCTAGATTGATGAACACTGAAGCTTTCTTT
cdr3_aa: CSARLMNTEAFF
j_call: TRBJ1-1
d_call: .
clone_size: many
v_call: TRBV20-1

cdr3_nt: TGTGCCAGCAGTGGGACTAGCGGGGGTGATACGCAGTATTTT
cdr3_aa: CASSGTSGGDTQYF
j_call: TRBJ2-3
d_call: TRBD2
clone_size: .
v_call: TRBV6-1

cdr3_nt: TGTGCCAGCAGTCTAAAATGGGCGAATCAGCCCCAGCATTTT
cdr3_aa: CASSLKWANQPQHF
j_call: TRBJ1-5
d_call: .
clone_size: many
v_call: TRBV12-3/TRBV12-4

cdr3_nt: TGCAGCTTAGCGGGCTCTGGAAACACCATATATTTT
cdr3_aa: CSLAGSGNTIYF
j_call: TRBJ1-3
d_call: .
clone_size: .
v_call: TRBV29-1

cdr3_nt: TGCGCCAGCAGCTTAACAGGTGAAAAACTGTTTTTT
cdr3_aa: CASSLTGEKLFF
j_call: TRBJ1-4
d_call: .
clone_size: many
v_call: TRBV5-1

cdr3_nt: TGTGCCAGCACCCTTGGGAGGGGTCTGGAGACCCAGTACTTC
cdr3_aa: CASTLGRGLETQYF
j_call: TRBJ2-5
d_call: TRBD2
clone_size: .
v_call: TRBV12-3/TRBV12-4

cdr3_nt: TGTGCCAGCAGCCCTCGCCGGGACGGGCTCCGTGAAGCTTTCTTT
cdr3_aa: CASSPRRDGLREAFF
j_call: TRBJ1-1
d_call: .
clone_size: many
v_call: TRBV13

cdr3_nt: TGTGCCAGCAGCCGGACGTTGTATAATTCACCCCTCCACTTT
cdr3_aa: CASSRTLYNSPLHF
j_call: TRBJ1-6
d_call: .
clone_size: many
v_call: TRBV5-6

cdr3_nt: TGTGCCAGCACCGGAAATGGGGCAGATCAGCCCCAGCATTTT
cdr3_aa: CASTGNGADQPQHF
j_call: TRBJ1-5
d_call: .
clone_size: many
v_call: TRBV7-8

cdr3_nt: TGTGCCAGCAGCTTTCGGGCGCAGGAGCAGTACTTC
cdr3_aa: CASSFRAQEQYF
j_call: TRBJ2-7
d_call: .
clone_size: few
v_call: TRBV5-4

cdr3_nt: TGTGCCAGCTCACCAGGTGCCTATGGCTACACCTTC
cdr3_aa: CASSPGAYGYTF
j_call: TRBJ1-2
d_call: .
clone_size: .
v_call: TRBV18

cdr3_nt: TGTGCCAGCAGGGGACACGGACAGGGGAAGTACTCTGGGGCCAACGTCCTGACTTTC
cdr3_aa: CASRGHGQGKYSGANVLTF
j_call: TRBJ2-6
d_call: TRBD1
clone_size: .
v_call: TRBV3-1

cdr3_nt: TGTGCCACCTCGTCCCAGGGAAGCCTCTCCTACGAGCAGTACTTC
cdr3_aa: CATSSQGSLSYEQYF
j_call: TRBJ2-7
d_call: .
clone_size: many
v_call: TRBV11-2

cdr3_nt: TGCAGTGCTAGACAGGGGAACCAAGAGACCCAGTACTTC
cdr3_aa: CSARQGNQETQYF
j_call: TRBJ2-5
d_call: .
clone_size: many
v_call: TRBV20-1

cdr3_nt: TGTGCCAGCAGTTTTCGGCCCTACACCGGGGAGCTGTTTTTT
cdr3_aa: CASSFRPYTGELFF
j_call: TRBJ2-2
d_call: .
clone_size: .
v_call: TRBV2

cdr3_nt: TGTGCCAGCAGTGGGAACAGGGGGCTTCAGCCCCAGCATTTT
cdr3_aa: CASSGNRGLQPQHF
j_call: TRBJ1-5
d_call: TRBD1
clone_size: many
v_call: TRBV12-3/TRBV12-4

cdr3_nt: TGTGCTAGTGCTCAGGGGGCAGTCACCGGGGAGCTGTTTTTT
cdr3_aa: CASAQGAVTGELFF
j_call: TRBJ2-2
d_call: TRBD1
clone_size: .
v_call: TRBV12-5

cdr3_nt: TGCAGTGCGCCGAGTCAGAGGGCGAACACCGGGGAGCTGTTTTTT
cdr3_aa: CSAPSQRANTGELFF
j_call: TRBJ2-2
d_call: .
clone_size: many
v_call: TRBV20-1

cdr3_nt: TGTGCCAGCAGCGGAACCTTCGGGACAGCAGATACGCAGTATTTT
cdr3_aa: CASSGTFGTADTQYF
j_call: TRBJ2-3
d_call: TRBD1
clone_size: .
v_call: TRBV7-2

cdr3_nt: TGTGCCAGCAGCTTCCGGGACAGGGGGGACTACACCTTC
cdr3_aa: CASSFRDRGDYTF
j_call: TRBJ1-2
d_call: TRBD1
clone_size: many
v_call: TRBV7-9

cdr3_nt: TGCAGCGTCCTCGAAGCCGCAGGGTTCCACACTGAAGCTTTCTTT
cdr3_aa: CSVLEAAGFHTEAFF
j_call: TRBJ1-1
d_call: .
clone_size: many
v_call: TRBV29-1

cdr3_nt: TGCAACGTAGCTGACCCGAACACCGAAGCTTTCTTT
cdr3_aa: CNVADPNTEAFF
j_call: TRBJ1-1
d_call: .
clone_size: .
v_call: TRBV29-1

cdr3_nt: TGTGCCAGCACCGGGGCACAGATTCAAGAGACCCAGTACTTC
cdr3_aa: CASTGAQIQETQYF
j_call: TRBJ2-5
d_call: .
clone_size: .
v_call: TRBV6-5

cdr3_nt: TGTGCCAGCAGTTCGATCCTACTCACAGATACGCAGTATTTT
cdr3_aa: CASSSILLTDTQYF
j_call: TRBJ2-3
d_call: .
clone_size: few
v_call: TRBV12-3/TRBV12-4

cdr3_nt: TGTGCCAGCAGTTTAGGGGACGGGAACACTGAAGCTTTCTTT
cdr3_aa: CASSLGDGNTEAFF
j_call: TRBJ1-1
d_call: .
clone_size: many
v_call: TRBV12-3/TRBV12-4

cdr3_nt: TGTGCCAGCAGCTTAGAGGGACAGAATCAGCCCCAGCATTTT
cdr3_aa: CASSLEGQNQPQHF
j_call: TRBJ1-5
d_call: TRBD1
clone_size: many
v_call: TRBV7-2

cdr3_nt: TGCAGCGTTGAAGGACGAAACAATGAGCAGTATTTT
cdr3_aa: CSVEGRNNEQYF
j_call: TRBJ2-3
d_call: .
clone_size: few
v_call: TRBV29-1

cdr3_nt: TGTGCCAGTAGTAGAGGGACAGGGCCCCTCGGCTACACCTTC
cdr3_aa: CASSRGTGPLGYTF
j_call: TRBJ1-2
d_call: TRBD1
clone_size: many
v_call: TRBV19

cdr3_nt: TGTGCCAGCAATCCGACAGGGGACGGCTACACCTTC
cdr3_aa: CASNPTGDGYTF
j_call: TRBJ1-2
d_call: TRBD1
clone_size: many
v_call: TRBV12-3/TRBV12-4

cdr3_nt: TGTGCTAGCAGTAAAGGAACAGTACTTCAAGAGACCCAGTACTTC
cdr3_aa: CASSKGTVLQETQYF
j_call: TRBJ2-5
d_call: .
clone_size: few
v_call: TRBV25-1

cdr3_nt: TGTGCCAGCAGTGGCAGGGGGACGGGGGGTGGCTACACCTTC
cdr3_aa: CASSGRGTGGGYTF
j_call: TRBJ1-2
d_call: TRBD1
clone_size: few
v_call: TRBV28

cdr3_nt: TGTGCCACCCGTGGTCGCGGGGCATCCACAGATACGCAGTATTTT
cdr3_aa: CATRGRGASTDTQYF
j_call: TRBJ2-3
d_call: .
clone_size: .
v_call: TRBV5-8

cdr3_nt: TGCGCCACCAGCAGGACAGCGGCAGAGACCCAGTACTTC
cdr3_aa: CATSRTAAETQYF
j_call: TRBJ2-5
d_call: .
clone_size: .
v_call: TRBV15

cdr3_nt: TGTGCCAGCAGTTACGGAGGGCGACTGTATGGCGGCTACACCTTC
cdr3_aa: CASSYGGRLYGGYTF
j_call: TRBJ1-2
d_call: .
clone_size: once
v_call: TRBV10-3